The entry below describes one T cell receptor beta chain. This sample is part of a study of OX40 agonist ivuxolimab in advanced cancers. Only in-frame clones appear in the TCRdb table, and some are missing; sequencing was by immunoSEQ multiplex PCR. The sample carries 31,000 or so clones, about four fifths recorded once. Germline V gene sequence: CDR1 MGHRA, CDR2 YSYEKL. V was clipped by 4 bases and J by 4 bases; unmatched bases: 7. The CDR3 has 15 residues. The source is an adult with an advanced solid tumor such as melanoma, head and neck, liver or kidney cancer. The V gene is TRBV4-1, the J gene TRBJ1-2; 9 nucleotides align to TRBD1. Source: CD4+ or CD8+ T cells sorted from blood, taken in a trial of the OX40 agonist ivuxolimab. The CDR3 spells CASSREPGQGYGYTF. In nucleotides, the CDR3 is TGCGCCAGCAGCCGAGAGCCGGGACAGGGCTATGGCTACACCTTC.